This T cell receptor (beta chain) stems from a study of blood T cell repertoires in COVID-19. Study in general: PBMCs, B-cell-depleted T cells, or T cells provided the cDNA or gDNA that made up the material.

CDR1 SGHVS and CDR2 FQNEAQ come from the germline V gene. V gave up 6 bases and J gave up 2 bases; unmatched junction bases: 8. The CDR3 is 15 residues long. In the source study's methods: Nucleated cell number was recorded as an estimate derived from reference gene primer amplification. Libraries were prepared by immunoSEQ multiplex PCR; TCRdb keeps only in-frame clonotypes and omits some of them. V, J and clone size reflect that table, while D and trimming were determined from the DNA. Here the sample spans around 400,000 clones, around 86% being singletons. Participants, 18 to 89 years old, spanned fewer than 30 US areas.

The sample taken for sequencing was PBMCs or T cells enriched from blood (not recorded which). This chain uses TRBV7-8 with TRBJ2-3; 7 bases are a match to TRBD2. This receptor was obtained from a woman aged 45-65 years who had recovered from COVID-19. CDR3 nucleotide sequence: TGTGCCAGCAGGCGATCTAGCGGTTACACAGATACGCAGTATTTT. This sequence encodes CASRRSSGYTDTQYF.